The 2 T cell receptor beta chains below come from one sample, sequenced in a study of T-cell memory formation after mild COVID-19. From the 5' RACE reads, TCRdb called clonotypes with MiXCR, one entry per CDR3 protein. The sample has about 540,000 distinct CDR3 sequences, roughly 22% seen once. Sequencing was carried out using PBMCs or a T cell subset sorted from them (not recorded which). The receptors derive from an adult woman who had mild COVID-19 (a few samples of this study predate the infection). Cell type and time point are not known.

The chain carries TRBV5-4 and TRBJ2-7; D not certain. Germline V gene data show CDR1 as SGHNT and CDR2 as YYREEE (reference sequence). V lost 4 bases to trimming and J lost 4 bases, with 6 bases between them. The CDR3 runs to 11 residues. CDR3 nucleotide sequence: TGTGCCAGCAGCGATCAGTACGAGCAGTACTTC. Translated, it gives CASSDQYEQYF.

A few counts support this clonotype. V is TRBV15 and J is TRBJ2-2; D possibly uses TRBD1 or TRBD2 (5 bases each). The CDR3 totals 14 residues. Germline assignment: CDR1 LNHNV and CDR2 YYDKDF (reference sequence). The ends were cut back, 0 bases at V and 6 bases at J, with 8 bases in the middle. CDR3 region: CATSRDMGAGELFF. The CDR3 bases are TGTGCCACCAGCAGAGATATGGGGGCCGGGGAGCTGTTTTTT.